This section outlines one TCR beta chain sequence together with its context. Its target is not known. This sample is part of a study of vaccination and CD4 T cells after COVID-19. The treatment was: approximately 11-day PBMC culture with coronavirus spike peptide pools or control peptides (ViraFEST assay). At the Johns Hopkins FTIC core, DNA taken from cultured CD4+ T cells was sequenced by way of the Oncomine TCR Beta short-read assay. From cultured CD4+ T cells, genomic DNA was extracted. Each CDR3 protein is one row after TCRdb ran MiXCR on the PCR reads. This sample has roughly 20,000 distinct CDR3 sequences, with 40% to 50% found just once. This CDR3 has 13 residues. The V end was cut by 6 bases, the J end by 7 bases, with 16 bases between. Looked up from germline, CDR1 is DFQATT and CDR2 is SNEGSKA (reference sequence).

This sequence joins TRBV20-1 and TRBJ2-1; D gene ambiguous. The sequenced sample consisted of cultured CD4+ T cells from blood. The source is a human donor with COVID-19. The CDR3: CSAPLPQANEQFF. For the CDR3, the DNA is TGCAGTGCCCCCCTGCCCCAAGCGAATGAGCAGTTCTTC.